This is a list of T cell receptor beta chains from one sample in a study of T cells after yellow fever vaccination. TCRdb re-called the 5' RACE reads through MiXCR, storing one row per CDR3 protein. Here the sample spans around 150,000 distinct CDR3 sequences, around 7.3% being singletons. This specimen was CD4+ T cells sorted from PBMCs, taken about 5 days after the first yellow fever vaccination. These receptor sequences come from a man aged 18 to 29 who received the YFV17D yellow fever vaccine. The CDR3 runs from the conserved cysteine through the conserved F or W. Each record gives: V gene, J gene, clone size, D gene, CDR3 DNA, CDR3 protein. D genes are given only for firm matches. The size entry is marked missing in some rows and otherwise reads once, few, many or a size class.

V: TRBV7-2
J: TRBJ2-5
size: .
D: .
DNA: TGTGCCAGCAGCTTAAATTTTGAGACCCAGTACTTC
CDR3: CASSLNFETQYF

V: TRBV7-3
J: TRBJ2-3
size: few
D: TRBD1
DNA: TGTGCCAGCAGCTTAACAATAGGGGGCGCCTTTCTGTCCCAGGTATACACAGATACGCAGTATTTT
CDR3: CASSLTIGGAFLSQVYTDTQYF

V: TRBV7-9
J: TRBJ1-2
size: .
D: .
DNA: TGTGCCAGCAGCCAAATACAGGGATCTGGCTACACCTTC
CDR3: CASSQIQGSGYTF

V: TRBV5-1
J: TRBJ2-3
size: many
D: .
DNA: TGCGCCAGCACCAGCGAGGGTGATACGCAGTATTTT
CDR3: CASTSEGDTQYF

V: TRBV6-1
J: TRBJ2-3
size: many
D: TRBD2
DNA: TGTGCCAGCAGTCCACTAGCGGGGGGGCCAGATACGCAGTATTTT
CDR3: CASSPLAGGPDTQYF

V: TRBV7-2
J: TRBJ1-6
size: few
D: .
DNA: TGTGCCAGCAGCTTAAATTCTATCGGTTCACCCCTCCACTTT
CDR3: CASSLNSIGSPLHF

V: TRBV5-6
J: TRBJ2-5
size: many
D: .
DNA: TGTGCCAGCAGCTTGGCTATAGGGCCAGCGTACTTC
CDR3: CASSLAIGPAYF

V: TRBV18
J: TRBJ1-3
size: many
D: .
DNA: TGTGCCAGCTCACGTGAGACATCTGGAAACACCATATATTTT
CDR3: CASSRETSGNTIYF

V: TRBV7-2
J: TRBJ1-5
size: many
D: .
DNA: TGTGCCAGCAGCTTATTCGCAGTACCTAATCAGCCCCAGCATTTT
CDR3: CASSLFAVPNQPQHF

V: TRBV29-1
J: TRBJ1-1
size: .
D: .
DNA: TGCAGCGTTCTGAGGTGGGAGAACACTGAAGCTTTCTTT
CDR3: CSVLRWENTEAFF

V: TRBV4-3
J: TRBJ2-2
size: many
D: .
DNA: TGCGCCAGCAGCCAAGTTTCCGGGGAGCTGTTTTTT
CDR3: CASSQVSGELFF

V: TRBV12-3/TRBV12-4
J: TRBJ1-2
size: many
D: .
DNA: TGTGCCAGCAGTTTGGAGGGTAGGGGTAGCGGCTACACCTTC
CDR3: CASSLEGRGSGYTF

V: TRBV6-5
J: TRBJ1-6
size: .
D: TRBD1
DNA: TGTGCCAGCAGTTACTCACCGCCCCGACAGGGCCCTGCTTCACCCCTCCACTTT
CDR3: CASSYSPPRQGPASPLHF

V: TRBV7-6
J: TRBJ1-3
size: few
D: TRBD1
DNA: TGTGCCAGCAGCCCAGGGGGCTCTGGAAACACCATATATTTT
CDR3: CASSPGGSGNTIYF

V: TRBV27
J: TRBJ2-3
size: many
D: .
DNA: TGTGCCAGCAGTTTTACAGTTCGGGCGGATACGCAGTATTTT
CDR3: CASSFTVRADTQYF

V: TRBV7-9
J: TRBJ1-3
size: few
D: .
DNA: TGTGCCAGCACGCGGGGGCCCGGAAACACCATATATTTT
CDR3: CASTRGPGNTIYF

V: TRBV20-1
J: TRBJ2-1
size: .
D: .
DNA: TGCAGTGCTAGAGATACGGGGGGCGGCGAGCAGTTCTTC
CDR3: CSARDTGGGEQFF

V: TRBV10-1
J: TRBJ2-3
size: many
D: .
DNA: TGCGCCAGCAGTGGATCCTTCATGAGGGGGGGCACAGATACGCAGTATTTT
CDR3: CASSGSFMRGGTDTQYF

V: TRBV14
J: TRBJ2-5
size: few
D: .
DNA: TGTGCCAGCAGCCAAGATGCCAGCCACCAAGAGACCCAGTACTTC
CDR3: CASSQDASHQETQYF

V: TRBV7-2
J: TRBJ2-3
size: .
D: TRBD2
DNA: TGTGCCAGCAGCTTAGGGGGCGGGGGGGCAGTAGATACGCAGTATTTT
CDR3: CASSLGGGGAVDTQYF

V: TRBV2
J: TRBJ1-6
size: few
D: TRBD1
DNA: TGTGCCAGCAGGGCGGACAGGGGCAATTCACCCCTCCACTTT
CDR3: CASRADRGNSPLHF

V: TRBV7-8
J: TRBJ2-3
size: many
D: TRBD1
DNA: TGTGCCAGCAGCCCCCCTTACGGACAGGGCGGCACAGATACGCAGTATTTT
CDR3: CASSPPYGQGGTDTQYF

V: TRBV7-2
J: TRBJ2-1
size: many
D: .
DNA: TGTGCCAGCAGCTCTGGGGGGATGGGGAATGAGCAGTTCTTC
CDR3: CASSSGGMGNEQFF

V: TRBV20-1
J: TRBJ2-7
size: .
D: TRBD1
DNA: TGCAGTGCCCGGTGGGGACAGGGGACTTACGAGCAGTACTTC
CDR3: CSARWGQGTYEQYF